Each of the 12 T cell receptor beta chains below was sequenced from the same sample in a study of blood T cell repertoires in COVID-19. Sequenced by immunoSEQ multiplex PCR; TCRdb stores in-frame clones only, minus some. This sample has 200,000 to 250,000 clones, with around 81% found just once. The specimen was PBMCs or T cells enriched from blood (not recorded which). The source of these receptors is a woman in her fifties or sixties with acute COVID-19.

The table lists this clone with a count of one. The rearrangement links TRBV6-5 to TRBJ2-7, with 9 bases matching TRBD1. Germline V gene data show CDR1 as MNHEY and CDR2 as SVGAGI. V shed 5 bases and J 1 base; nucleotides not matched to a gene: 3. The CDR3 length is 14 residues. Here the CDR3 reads CASSRQGGSYEQYF. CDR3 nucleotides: TGTGCCAGCAGTCGACAGGGGGGTTCCTACGAGCAGTACTTC.

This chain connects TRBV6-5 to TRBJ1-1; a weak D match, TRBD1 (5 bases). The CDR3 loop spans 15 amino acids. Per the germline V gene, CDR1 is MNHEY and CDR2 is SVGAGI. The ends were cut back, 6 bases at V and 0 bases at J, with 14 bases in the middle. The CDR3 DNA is TGTGCCAGCAGAGTAGCAACAGGCATGAACACTGAAGCTTTCTTT. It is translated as CASRVATGMNTEAFF.

The CDR3 protein is CSASGLGVHEQYF. The CDR3 DNA follows: TGCAGTGCTAGTGGCCTAGGGGTCCACGAGCAGTACTTC. The rearrangement uses TRBV20-1 and TRBJ2-7, with D possibly TRBD1 on 5 matching bases. The ends were cut back, 3 bases at V and 5 bases at J, with 14 bases in the middle. This CDR3 is built from 13 residues. Germline-derived CDR1 and CDR2 are DFQATT and SNEGSKA (reference sequence).

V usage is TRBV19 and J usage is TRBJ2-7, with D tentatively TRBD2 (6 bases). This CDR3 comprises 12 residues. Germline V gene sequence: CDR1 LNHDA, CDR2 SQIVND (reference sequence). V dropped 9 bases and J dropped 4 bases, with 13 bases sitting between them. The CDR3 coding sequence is TGTGCCAGACTAATGCGGGATTACGAGCAGTACTTC. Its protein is CARLMRDYEQYF.

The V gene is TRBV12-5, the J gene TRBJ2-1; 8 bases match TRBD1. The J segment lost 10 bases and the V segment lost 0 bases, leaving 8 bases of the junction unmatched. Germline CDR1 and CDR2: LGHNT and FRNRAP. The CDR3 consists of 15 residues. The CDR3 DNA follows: TGTGCTAGTGGTTTGGTATTCGATGGGACAGGCGAGCAGTTCTTC. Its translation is CASGLVFDGTGEQFF. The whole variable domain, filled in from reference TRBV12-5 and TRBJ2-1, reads DARVTQTPRHKVTEMGQEVTMRCQPILGHNTVFWYRQTMMQGLELLAYFRNRAPLDDSGMPKDRFSAEMPDATLATLKIQPSEPRDSAVYFCASGLVFDGTGEQFFGPGTRLTVL.

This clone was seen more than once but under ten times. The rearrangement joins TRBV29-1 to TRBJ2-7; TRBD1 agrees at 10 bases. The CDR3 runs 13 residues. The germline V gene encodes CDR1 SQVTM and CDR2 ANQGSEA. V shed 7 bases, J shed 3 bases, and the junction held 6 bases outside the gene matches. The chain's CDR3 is CSATTGGVYEQYF. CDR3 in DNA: TGCAGCGCGACGACAGGGGGCGTCTACGAGCAGTACTTC.

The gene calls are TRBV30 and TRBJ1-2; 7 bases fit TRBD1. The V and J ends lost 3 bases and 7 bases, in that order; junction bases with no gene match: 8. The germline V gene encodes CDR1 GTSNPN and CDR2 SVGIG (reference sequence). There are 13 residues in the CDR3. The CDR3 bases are TGTGCCTGGAGAAGGGGACAGCATTCTGGCTACACCTTC. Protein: CAWRRGQHSGYTF.

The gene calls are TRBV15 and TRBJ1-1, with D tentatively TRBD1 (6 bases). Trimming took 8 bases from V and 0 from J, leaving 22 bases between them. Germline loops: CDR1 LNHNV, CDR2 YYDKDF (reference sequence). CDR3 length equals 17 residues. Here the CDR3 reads CATARPRTVVMNTEAFF. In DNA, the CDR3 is TGTGCCACCGCTCGACCCCGGACAGTCGTCATGAACACTGAAGCTTTCTTT.

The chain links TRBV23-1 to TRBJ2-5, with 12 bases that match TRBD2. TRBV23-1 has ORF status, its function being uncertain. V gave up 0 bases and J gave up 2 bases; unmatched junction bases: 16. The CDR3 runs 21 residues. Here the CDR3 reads CASSQSGGSDTSGGIQETQYF. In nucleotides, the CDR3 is TGCGCCAGCAGTCAATCAGGTGGGAGCGATACTAGCGGGGGGATTCAAGAGACCCAGTACTTC.

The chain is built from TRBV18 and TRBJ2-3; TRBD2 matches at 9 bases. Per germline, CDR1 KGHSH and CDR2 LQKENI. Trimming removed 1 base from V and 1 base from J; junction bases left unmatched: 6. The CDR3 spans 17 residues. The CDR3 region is CASSPRKAGGRTDTQYF. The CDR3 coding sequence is TGTGCCAGCTCACCACGGAAAGCGGGGGGACGCACAGATACGCAGTATTTT. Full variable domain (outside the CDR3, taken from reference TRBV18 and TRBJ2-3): NAGVMQNPRHLVRRRGQEARLRCSPMKGHSHVYWYRQLPEEGLKFMVYLQKENIIDESGMPKERFSAEFPKEGPSILRIQQVVRGDSAAYFCASSPRKAGGRTDTQYFGPGTRLTVL.

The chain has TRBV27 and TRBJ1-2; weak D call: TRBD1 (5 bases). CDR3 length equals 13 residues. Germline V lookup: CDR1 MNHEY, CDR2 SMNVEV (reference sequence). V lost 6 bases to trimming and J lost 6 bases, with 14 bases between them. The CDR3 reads CASSWGGSNGYTF. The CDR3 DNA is TGTGCCAGCAGCTGGGGGGGATCGAATGGCTACACCTTC.

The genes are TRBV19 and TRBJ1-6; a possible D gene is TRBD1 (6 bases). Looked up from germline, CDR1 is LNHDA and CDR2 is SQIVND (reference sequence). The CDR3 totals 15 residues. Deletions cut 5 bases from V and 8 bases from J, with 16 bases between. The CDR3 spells CASSPTGTNYSPLHF. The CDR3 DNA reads TGTGCCAGTAGTCCAACCGGGACAAATTATTCACCCCTCCACTTT. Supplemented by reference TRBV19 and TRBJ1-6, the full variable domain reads DGGITQSPKYLFRKEGQNVTLSCEQNLNHDAMYWYRQDPGQGLRLIYYSQIVNDFQKGDIAEGYSVSREKKESFPLTVTSAQKNPTAFYLCASSPTGTNYSPLHFGNGTRLTVT.